This paragraph covers one T cell receptor beta chain sequence. What it binds is unknown. The source of the sample is a study of glioma-infiltrating T cells after dendritic cell vaccination. Broader study findings: Estimated pretreatment TIL content predicted outcome after dendritic cell vaccination.

This table comes from immunoSEQ multiplex PCR, and its TCRdb copy is limited to in-frame clones, with some not included. The repertoire holds some 87,000 clones, with about 84% as singletons. The CDR3 length is 15 residues. The TCR was taken from a human donor with glioblastoma. This sample comprised blood, obtained before dendritic cell vaccination. V gene TRBV21-1 combines with J gene TRBJ2-2; the table's D gene call, TRBD2, was not cross checked with the DNA. TRBV21-1 is shown as a pseudogene. CDR3 sequence (DNA): TGTGCCAGCCGCGTTTGGGACTGCCAAACCGGGGAGCTGTTTTTT. Translated: CASRVWDCQTGELFF.